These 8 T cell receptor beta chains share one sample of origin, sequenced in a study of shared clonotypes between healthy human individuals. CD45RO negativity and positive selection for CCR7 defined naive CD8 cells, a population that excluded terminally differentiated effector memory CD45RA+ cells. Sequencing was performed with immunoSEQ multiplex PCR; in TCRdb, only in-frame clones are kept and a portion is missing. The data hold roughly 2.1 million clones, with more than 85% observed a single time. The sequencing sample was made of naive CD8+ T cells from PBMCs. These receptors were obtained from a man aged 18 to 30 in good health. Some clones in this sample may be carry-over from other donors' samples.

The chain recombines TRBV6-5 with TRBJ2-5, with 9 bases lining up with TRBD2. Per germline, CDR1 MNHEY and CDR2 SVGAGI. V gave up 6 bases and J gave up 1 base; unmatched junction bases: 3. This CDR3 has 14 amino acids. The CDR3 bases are TGTGCCAGCAGCGTAGCGGGAGCCCAAGAGACCCAGTACTTC. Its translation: CASSVAGAQETQYF.

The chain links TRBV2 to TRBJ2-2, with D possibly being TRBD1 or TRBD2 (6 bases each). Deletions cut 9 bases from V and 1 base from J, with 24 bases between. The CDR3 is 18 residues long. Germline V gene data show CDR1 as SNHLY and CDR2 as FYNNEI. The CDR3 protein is CASGGPQDPMRNTGELFF. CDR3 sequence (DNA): TGTGCCAGTGGGGGGCCGCAGGACCCCATGAGGAACACCGGGGAGCTGTTTTTT.

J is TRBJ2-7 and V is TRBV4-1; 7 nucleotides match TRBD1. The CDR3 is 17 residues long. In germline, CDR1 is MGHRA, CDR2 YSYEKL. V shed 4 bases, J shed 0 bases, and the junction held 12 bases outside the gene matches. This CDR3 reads CASSRGPGQYSSYEQYF. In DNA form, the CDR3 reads TGCGCCAGCAGCCGGGGGCCGGGACAGTATAGCTCCTACGAGCAGTACTTC.

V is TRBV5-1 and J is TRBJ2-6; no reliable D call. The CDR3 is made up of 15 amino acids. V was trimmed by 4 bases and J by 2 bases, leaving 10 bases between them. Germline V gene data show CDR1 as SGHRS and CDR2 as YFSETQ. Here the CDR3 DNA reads TGCGCCAGCAGCCAAGAAATTCCTGGGGCCAACGTCCTGACTTTC. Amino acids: CASSQEIPGANVLTF. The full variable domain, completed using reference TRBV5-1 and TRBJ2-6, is KAGVTQTPRYLIKTRGQQVTLSCSPISGHRSVSWYQQTPGQGLQFLFEYFSETQRNKGNFPGRFSGRQFSNSRSEMNVSTLELGDSALYLCASSQEIPGANVLTFGAGSRLTVL.

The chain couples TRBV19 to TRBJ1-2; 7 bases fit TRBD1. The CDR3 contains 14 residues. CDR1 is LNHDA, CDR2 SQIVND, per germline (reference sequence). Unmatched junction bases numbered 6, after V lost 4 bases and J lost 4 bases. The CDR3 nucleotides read TGTGCCAGTAGTAATAGGGGGCCTCCCTATGGCTACACCTTC. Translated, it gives CASSNRGPPYGYTF.

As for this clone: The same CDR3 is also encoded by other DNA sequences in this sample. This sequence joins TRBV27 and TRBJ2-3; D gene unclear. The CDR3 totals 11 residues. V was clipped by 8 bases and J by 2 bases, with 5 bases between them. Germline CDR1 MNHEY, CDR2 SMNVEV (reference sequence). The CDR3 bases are TGTGCCAGCGGTATCACAGATACGCAGTATTTT. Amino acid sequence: CASGITDTQYF.

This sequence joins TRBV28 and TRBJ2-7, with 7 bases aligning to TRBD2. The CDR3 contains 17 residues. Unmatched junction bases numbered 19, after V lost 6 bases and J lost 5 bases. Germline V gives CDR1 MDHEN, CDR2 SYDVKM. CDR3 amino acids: CASSPVRTASGGHEQYF. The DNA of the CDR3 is TGTGCCAGCAGCCCCGTGAGGACGGCTAGCGGTGGCCACGAGCAGTACTTC.

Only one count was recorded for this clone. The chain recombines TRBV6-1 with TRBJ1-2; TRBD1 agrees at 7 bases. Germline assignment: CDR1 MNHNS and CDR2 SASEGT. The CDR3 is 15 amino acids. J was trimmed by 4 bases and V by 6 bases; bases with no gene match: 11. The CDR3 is CASSDGPTGIYGYTF. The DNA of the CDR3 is TGTGCCAGCAGCGATGGACCGACAGGGATCTATGGCTACACCTTC.